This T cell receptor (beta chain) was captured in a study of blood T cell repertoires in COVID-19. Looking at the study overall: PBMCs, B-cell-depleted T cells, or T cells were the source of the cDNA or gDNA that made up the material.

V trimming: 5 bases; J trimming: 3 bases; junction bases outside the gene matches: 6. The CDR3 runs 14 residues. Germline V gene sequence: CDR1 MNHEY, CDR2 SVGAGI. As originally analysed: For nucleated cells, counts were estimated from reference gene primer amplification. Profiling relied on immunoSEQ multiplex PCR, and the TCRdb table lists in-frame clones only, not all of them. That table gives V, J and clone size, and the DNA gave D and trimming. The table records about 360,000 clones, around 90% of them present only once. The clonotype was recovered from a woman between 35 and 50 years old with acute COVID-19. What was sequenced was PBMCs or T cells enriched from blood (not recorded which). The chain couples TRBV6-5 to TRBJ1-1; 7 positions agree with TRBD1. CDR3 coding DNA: TGTGCCAGCAGTCCACAGGGGCGGTACACTGAAGCTTTCTTT. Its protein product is CASSPQGRYTEAFF.